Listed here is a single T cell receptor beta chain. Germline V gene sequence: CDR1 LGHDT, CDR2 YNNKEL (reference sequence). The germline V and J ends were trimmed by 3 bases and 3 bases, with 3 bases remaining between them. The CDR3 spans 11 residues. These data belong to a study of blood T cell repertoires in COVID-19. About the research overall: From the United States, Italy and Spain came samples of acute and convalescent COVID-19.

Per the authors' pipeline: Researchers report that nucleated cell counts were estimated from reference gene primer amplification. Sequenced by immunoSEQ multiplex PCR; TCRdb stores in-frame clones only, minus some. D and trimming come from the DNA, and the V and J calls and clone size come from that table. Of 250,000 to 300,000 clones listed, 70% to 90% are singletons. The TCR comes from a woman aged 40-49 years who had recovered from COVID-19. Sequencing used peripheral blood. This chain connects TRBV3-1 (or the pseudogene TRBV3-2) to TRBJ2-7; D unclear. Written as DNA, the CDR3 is TGTGCCAGCAGCCACATCTACGAGCAGTACGTC. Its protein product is CASSHIYEQYV.